This T cell receptor (beta chain) was captured by sequencing in a study of OX40 agonist ivuxolimab in advanced cancers. Study-wide background: While on treatment, patients had intravenous ivuxolimab at 0.01 to 10 mg/kg every 2 weeks. General study results and limits: Some patients without response likewise showed low normalized clonal expansion.

Per germline, CDR1 LNHDA and CDR2 SQIVND (reference sequence). CDR3 length equals 16 residues. The germline V and J ends were trimmed by 3 bases and 2 bases, with 17 bases remaining between them. The method was immunoSEQ multiplex PCR; TCRdb's version includes in-frame clones alone and lacks a portion of them. Among roughly 70,000 clones listed, about 82% were seen once. On this clone: Its specificity is not known.

The chain employs TRBV19 and TRBJ2-7; D unresolved. The clonotype comes from an adult with an advanced solid tumor such as melanoma, head and neck, liver or kidney cancer. Source: CD4+ or CD8+ T cells sorted from blood, taken in a trial of the OX40 agonist ivuxolimab. CDR3 in amino acids: CASSIVSSWPAYEQYF. The CDR3, as DNA: TGTGCCAGTAGTATCGTGTCGTCTTGGCCAGCCTACGAGCAGTACTTC.